Given below is one T cell receptor (beta chain) in context. The antigen remains undetermined. With 2 bases clipped from V and 4 bases from J, the junction kept 7 bases outside the gene matches. CDR1 and CDR2 from the germline V gene are SGHTA and FQGNSA. The CDR3 extends over 16 amino acids. The method was immunoSEQ multiplex PCR; TCRdb's version includes in-frame clones alone and lacks a portion of them. The sample lists 380,000 or so clones; roughly 90% were seen once. This specimen comes from a study of Ad26.COV2.S vaccination and SARS-CoV-2 variants. Whole-study context: As a participant in COV1001, the donor was in the Ad26.COV2.S trial arm. Findings of the study overall: Vaccine recipients had higher spike-specific TCR breadth than placebo recipients.

Treatment defined: over 15 received Ad26.COV2.S at low or high dose, single or two shots; about 5 received placebo; per-sample allocation not given. The study sampled participants on day 63 after the first vaccine or placebo injection. The V call is TRBV7-2, the J call TRBJ2-1, with 8 bases aligning to TRBD2. The clonotype originates from a person aged 18-65 years who received the Ad26.COV2.S COVID-19 vaccine or a placebo. The specimen comprised peripheral blood, sampled in a trial of Ad26.COV2.S vaccine versus placebo. The CDR3 sequence is CASSLYGGRTYNEQFF. In nucleotides, the CDR3 is TGTGCCAGCAGCTTATACGGCGGGAGGACGTACAATGAGCAGTTCTTC.